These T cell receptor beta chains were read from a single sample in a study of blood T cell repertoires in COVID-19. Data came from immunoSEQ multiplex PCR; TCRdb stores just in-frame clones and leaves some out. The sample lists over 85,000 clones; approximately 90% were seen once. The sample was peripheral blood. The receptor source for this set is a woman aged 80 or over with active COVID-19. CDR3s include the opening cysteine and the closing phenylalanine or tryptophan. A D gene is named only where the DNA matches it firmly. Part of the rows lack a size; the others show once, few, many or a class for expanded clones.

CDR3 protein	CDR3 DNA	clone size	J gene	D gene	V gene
CASSLTASPLHF	TGTGCCAGCAGCTTAACTGCTTCACCCCTCCACTTT	.	TRBJ1-6	.	TRBV7-2
CASSRLVLHLNEQYF	TGTGCCAGCAGCCGACTAGTCCTCCACCTCAACGAGCAGTACTTC	.	TRBJ2-7	.	TRBV6-2/TRBV6-3
CASSQVPSANTGELFF	TGTGCCAGCAGCCAAGTCCCTAGCGCGAACACCGGGGAGCTGTTTTTT	.	TRBJ2-2	.	TRBV4-2
CASSLEEGGYYGYTF	TGTGCCAGCTCCCTAGAGGAGGGAGGCTACTATGGCTACACCTTC	.	TRBJ1-2	.	TRBV18
CASSNLHTTDMQYF	TGTGCCAGCAGTAACCTACACACCACAGATATGCAGTATTTT	.	TRBJ2-3	.	TRBV27
CASSPGLGPYEQYF	TGTGCCAGCAGCCCCGGACTTGGGCCTTACGAGCAGTACTTC	once	TRBJ2-7	.	TRBV3-1/TRBV3-2
CASSLGRTGGTEAFF	TGTGCCAGCAGCTTAGGGAGGACAGGAGGCACTGAAGCTTTCTTT	.	TRBJ1-1	TRBD1	TRBV7-2
CASSTAGLNEQFF	TGTGCCAGCTCGACAGCGGGACTCAATGAGCAGTTCTTC	.	TRBJ2-1	TRBD2	TRBV7-2
CASSYDRERGYSNQPQHF	TGTGCCAGCAGTTACGACAGGGAGAGGGGGTATAGCAATCAGCCCCAGCATTTT	few	TRBJ1-5	TRBD1	TRBV6-2/TRBV6-3
CATSDSGLAPHEQYF	TGTGCCACCAGTGATTCGGGACTAGCTCCCCACGAGCAGTACTTC	.	TRBJ2-7	TRBD2	TRBV24-1
CASSSGPHRGFQTGELFF	TGTGCCAGCTCTTCCGGACCGCATAGGGGATTCCAAACCGGGGAGCTGTTTTTT	.	TRBJ2-2	.	TRBV6-4
CAGQRSGTRDTQYF	TGTGCCGGACAACGCTCAGGGACTAGGGATACGCAGTATTTT	.	TRBJ2-3	TRBD2	TRBV5-4
CASSAPAGLSTGELFF	TGTGCCAGCAGCGCGCCAGCGGGATTGTCGACCGGGGAGCTGTTTTTT	.	TRBJ2-2	TRBD2	TRBV14
CASSSPGLAGLGDEQFF	TGTGCCAGCAGTTCCCCTGGTCTAGCGGGACTCGGCGATGAGCAGTTCTTC	.	TRBJ2-1	TRBD2	TRBV6-2/TRBV6-3
CASSFDSNYGYTF	TGTGCCAGCAGCTTTGACAGTAACTATGGCTACACCTTC	.	TRBJ1-2	.	TRBV7-9
CASSSQGSRVHGWVETQYF	TGTGCCAGCAGTTCCCAGGGGTCAAGGGTCCACGGGTGGGTAGAGACCCAGTACTTC	once	TRBJ2-5	.	TRBV28
CASFPGQGNTGELFF	TGTGCCAGTTTCCCGGGACAGGGGAACACCGGGGAGCTGTTTTTT	.	TRBJ2-2	TRBD1	TRBV18
CASRFSTDTQYF	TGTGCCAGTAGATTTAGCACAGATACGCAGTATTTT	.	TRBJ2-3	.	TRBV25-1
CASSPQRGDTQYF	TGTGCCAGCAGCCCTCAGCGGGGAGATACGCAGTATTTT	.	TRBJ2-3	TRBD2	TRBV7-2
CASSVGLAGGGISYEQYF	TGTGCCAGCAGCGTGGGACTAGCGGGAGGGGGAATCTCCTACGAGCAGTACTTC	.	TRBJ2-7	TRBD2	TRBV9
CASSEMRGAREETQYF	TGCGCCAGCAGCGAAATGCGGGGGGCGAGGGAAGAGACCCAGTACTTC	.	TRBJ2-5	TRBD2	TRBV10-1
CASSSEELAGHEQYF	TGTGCCAGCAGTTCCGAGGAACTAGCGGGACACGAGCAGTACTTC	.	TRBJ2-7	TRBD2	TRBV6-5
CASSRALQETQYF	TGTGCCAGCAGCCGAGCCCTACAAGAGACCCAGTACTTC	.	TRBJ2-5	.	TRBV14
CASSLGTGMGPPREAFF	TGTGCCAGCAGCTTGGGGACAGGCATGGGTCCCCCTCGTGAAGCTTTCTTT	once	TRBJ1-1	TRBD1	TRBV5-4
CASSPLGLNRPRIDSPLHF	TGTGCCAGCAGCCCCTTAGGGCTGAACAGGCCAAGAATCGATTCACCCCTCCACTTT	.	TRBJ1-6	.	TRBV3-1/TRBV3-2
CASSLVITSGSYEQFF	TGTGCCAGCAGCTTAGTAATTACTAGCGGGAGTTATGAGCAGTTCTTC	once	TRBJ2-1	TRBD2	TRBV7-3
CASSLFGQGSSETQYF	TGTGCCAGCAGCTTATTCGGGCAGGGAAGTAGTGAGACCCAGTACTTC	.	TRBJ2-5	.	TRBV7-2
CASSQTGLVPDTQYF	TGTGCCAGCAGCCAGACCGGACTAGTACCAGATACGCAGTATTTT	.	TRBJ2-3	TRBD2	TRBV7-3
CASSFSGLVYGYTF	TGTGCCAGCAGCTTCTCAGGTTTAGTCTATGGCTACACCTTC	.	TRBJ1-2	.	TRBV5-6
CASSPRGLTYEQYF	TGTGCCAGCAGCCCAAGGGGGTTAACCTACGAGCAGTACTTC	.	TRBJ2-7	.	TRBV7-2
CASSQGAGGSTDTQYF	TGTGCCAGCAGCCAAGGTGCGGGGGGTAGCACAGATACGCAGTATTTT	few	TRBJ2-3	TRBD2	TRBV3-1/TRBV3-2
CASSLLAGTTNEQFF	TGCGCCAGCAGCTTGTTGGCCGGGACTACTAATGAGCAGTTCTTC	.	TRBJ2-1	TRBD2	TRBV5-1
CASSWYSSGNTIYF	TGTGCCAGCAGTTGGTACTCCTCTGGAAACACCATATATTTT	few	TRBJ1-3	.	TRBV28
CASSGLTGANGNQPQHF	TGTGCCAGCAGTGGCCTGACAGGGGCCAACGGCAATCAGCCCCAGCATTTT	.	TRBJ1-5	TRBD1	TRBV6-1
CASSLITGYEQYF	TGTGCCAGCAGCTTGATCACGGGGTACGAGCAGTACTTC	.	TRBJ2-7	.	TRBV5-6
CASRTAGVDKNIQYF	TGTGCCAGCAGGACAGCGGGAGTTGACAAAAACATTCAGTACTTC	.	TRBJ2-4	TRBD2	TRBV28